This passage covers 27 T cell receptor beta chains from one sample sequenced in a study of cytomegalovirus exposure and HLA in healthy donors. The PCR used 60 Vbeta and 13 Jbeta primers. Profiling relied on immunoSEQ multiplex PCR, and the TCRdb table lists in-frame clones only, not all of them. The profile shows some 110,000 clones, 70% to 80% of them singletons. The sequencing sample was made of PBMCs. The origin of the receptors is a woman aged 45-60 years in good health and CMV-seropositive.

This clone was counted between two and nine times. The chain uses TRBV6-5 and TRBJ2-1; 13 positions agree with TRBD2. The CDR3 is 16 amino acids. V shed 2 bases and J 8 bases; nucleotides not matched to a gene: 6. The germline gives CDR1 MNHEY, CDR2 SVGAGI. CDR3 nucleotide sequence: TGTGCCAGCAGTTACGCCAGGACTAGCGGGAGCTATGAGCAGTTCTTC. The encoded protein is CASSYARTSGSYEQFF.

This chain joins TRBV19 and TRBJ1-5; tentatively, D is TRBD1 (6 bases). Germline V gene lookup returns CDR1 LNHDA and CDR2 SQIVND (reference sequence). The V and J ends lost 7 bases and 4 bases respectively, with 11 bases between them. There are 13 residues in the CDR3. The CDR3 is CASNTGQNQPQHF. In DNA form, the CDR3 reads TGTGCCAGTAACACAGGGCAGAATCAGCCCCAGCATTTT. Full variable domain (outside the CDR3, taken from reference TRBV19 and TRBJ1-5): DGGITQSPKYLFRKEGQNVTLSCEQNLNHDAMYWYRQDPGQGLRLIYYSQIVNDFQKGDIAEGYSVSREKKESFPLTVTSAQKNPTAFYLCASNTGQNQPQHFGDGTRLSIL.

V gene TRBV30 combines with J gene TRBJ1-1, with D unresolved. Germline-derived CDR1 and CDR2 are GTSNPN and SVGIG (reference sequence). With 0 bases removed from V and 7 bases from J, the gap between germline ends came to 12 bases. There are 13 residues in the CDR3. The CDR3, as DNA: TGTGCCTGGAGTGTGGGAGGGCCTGGTGAAGCTTTCTTT. Translation gives CAWSVGGPGEAFF.

The V and J genes are TRBV6-1 and TRBJ1-2; D gene uncertain. Germline loops: CDR1 MNHNS, CDR2 SASEGT. The CDR3 has 15 amino acids. Trimming took off 2 bases at V and 1 base at J, with 11 bases between the two ends. Here the CDR3 DNA reads TGTGCCAGCAGTGAATACGCACTAGTTAACTATGGCTACACCTTC. It encodes CASSEYALVNYGYTF.

V is TRBV4-1 and J is TRBJ2-5, with 9 bases identical to TRBD1. V was pared by 1 base and J by 4 bases, with 4 bases of the junction left unmatched. The CDR3 covers 15 residues. Per the germline V gene, CDR1 is MGHRA and CDR2 is YSYEKL. In nucleotides, the CDR3 is TGCGCCAGCAGCCAAGGACAGGGGGTGGGAGAGACCCAGTACTTC. It yields the protein CASSQGQGVGETQYF.

The V call is TRBV6-1, the J call TRBJ1-4; D gene ambiguous. The length of the CDR3 is 15 residues. The V end was cut by 4 bases, the J end by 0 bases, with 9 bases between. From germline, CDR1 is MNHNS and CDR2 SASEGT. In nucleotides, the CDR3 is TGTGCCAGCAGTGTTGTCTCTCCAACTAATGAAAAACTGTTTTTT. Translated, it gives CASSVVSPTNEKLFF.

The CDR3 loop is CASSQDAVLAGSDTQYF. CDR3 sequence (DNA): TGCGCCAGCAGCCAAGACGCGGTGCTAGCGGGGTCAGATACGCAGTATTTT. The genes are TRBV4-3 and TRBJ2-3; 9 nucleotides align to TRBD2. The germline gives CDR1 LGHNA, CDR2 YSLEER. V was clipped by 0 bases and J by 4 bases; unmatched bases: 8. There are 17 residues in the CDR3.

This clone was detected a few times. The genes are TRBV4-1 and TRBJ1-1, with D perhaps matching TRBD1 (6 bases). The CDR3 runs 15 residues. Trimming pared 3 bases from V and 0 bases from J, leaving 11 bases between. Germline V lookup: CDR1 MGHRA, CDR2 YSYEKL. As DNA, the CDR3 is TGCGCCAGCAGCCATTCGGGACACTTGAACACTGAAGCTTTCTTT. Its translation: CASSHSGHLNTEAFF.

This rearrangement joins TRBV19 to TRBJ1-5; 10 bases agree with TRBD1. Per germline, CDR1 LNHDA and CDR2 SQIVND (reference sequence). The CDR3 length is 15 residues. The V gene end was trimmed by 10 bases and the J gene end by 5 bases; junction bases not matched to a gene: 11. This CDR3 reads CATRPGTGEYQPQHF. The CDR3 DNA reads TGTGCCACCCGACCCGGGACAGGGGAATATCAGCCCCAGCATTTT.

This clone has a handful of counts. The rearrangement joins TRBV30 to TRBJ1-1, with a possible D match to TRBD1 (5 bases). The length of the CDR3 is 12 residues. The V gene's germline CDR1 is GTSNPN and CDR2 SVGIG (reference sequence). The V end lost 2 bases, the J end lost 3 bases, and 7 bases lay between the germline ends. CDR3 sequence (DNA): TGTGCCTGGAGTCAGGGTGACACTGAAGCTTTCTTT. Amino acid sequence: CAWSQGDTEAFF.

In this sample, this clone turned up a few times. The chain couples TRBV19 to TRBJ1-5; 8 nucleotides line up with TRBD1. Looked up from germline, CDR1 is LNHDA and CDR2 is SQIVND (reference sequence). V lost 5 bases and J lost 5; bases outside the gene matches: 11. CDR3 length: 16 residues. In nucleotides, the CDR3 is TGTGCCAGTAGTCCCTCGTATGACAGGGGTTATCAGCCCCAGCATTTT. It is translated as CASSPSYDRGYQPQHF.

The chain is built from TRBV29-1 and TRBJ2-5; 8 nucleotides line up with TRBD1. The J call may be faulty, since TRBJ2-7 better matches the DNA end. This CDR3 has 16 amino acids. Germline V gene sequence: CDR1 SQVTM, CDR2 ANQGSEA. The CDR3 reads CSVEDPGTGGLYEQYF. In DNA form, the CDR3 reads TGCAGCGTTGAAGATCCGGGAACAGGGGGACTCTACGAGCAGTACTTC.

J is TRBJ1-2 and V is TRBV27; weak D call: TRBD1 (5 bases). The CDR3 runs to 15 residues. Germline CDR1 is MNHEY and CDR2 is SMNVEV (reference sequence). V lost 6 bases, J lost 3 bases, and 17 bases lay in between. The CDR3 coding sequence is TGTGCCAGCAGCCCTCGAGTGCAGGGCGACTATGGCTACACCTTC. Protein product: CASSPRVQGDYGYTF.

The J gene is TRBJ2-7, the V gene TRBV4-1; D ambiguous. Germline CDR1 and CDR2: MGHRA and YSYEKL. The CDR3 spans 15 residues. V dropped 2 bases and J dropped 0 bases, with 11 bases sitting between them. CDR3 coding DNA: TGCGCCAGCAGCCAATATCAGGCCAGCTCCTACGAGCAGTACTTC. This sequence encodes CASSQYQASSYEQYF.

V gene TRBV6-5 combines with J gene TRBJ2-3; no reliable D call. The ends were cut back, 3 bases at V and 0 bases at J, with 13 bases in the middle. This CDR3 has 16 residues. The germline gives CDR1 MNHEY, CDR2 SVGAGI. CDR3 in amino acids: CASSYVIETSTDTQYF. The CDR3 DNA sequence: TGTGCCAGCAGTTATGTTATAGAAACCAGCACAGATACGCAGTATTTT.

The rearrangement links TRBV19 to TRBJ2-4; the match to TRBD1 covers 10 bases. CDR1 and CDR2 (germline): LNHDA, SQIVND (reference sequence). Losses at the gene ends were 6 bases for V and 0 bases for J; bases not matched to a gene: 11. The CDR3 runs 18 residues. CDR3: CASRGHPGQGLAKNIQYF. For the CDR3, the DNA is TGTGCCAGTAGGGGGCACCCGGGACAGGGGTTAGCCAAAAACATTCAGTACTTC.

The chain combines TRBV7-9 with TRBJ2-5; 9 positions agree with TRBD1. The V segment lost 5 bases and the J segment 3 bases; nucleotides outside the gene matches: 10. The germline V gene has CDR1 SEHNR and CDR2 FQNEAQ (reference sequence). This CDR3 contains 16 residues. The CDR3 coding sequence is TGTGCCAGCAGCCCGGACCCGGGACAGGGAAAAGAGACCCAGTACTTC. It yields the protein CASSPDPGQGKETQYF.

The chain joins TRBV4-1 to TRBJ2-3, with 8 bases lining up with TRBD2. The CDR3 contains 15 residues. The V segment lost 2 bases and the J segment 1 base; nucleotides outside the gene matches: 2. Germline V CDR1 and CDR2: MGHRA, YSYEKL. DNA for the CDR3: TGCGCCAGCAGCCAAATACTAGCGGGCACAGATACGCAGTATTTT. This encodes CASSQILAGTDTQYF.

The chain employs TRBV7-2 and TRBJ1-4, with 7 positions matching TRBD1. V dropped 5 bases and J dropped 8; count of bases not matched to a gene: 11. The germline V gene has CDR1 SGHTA and CDR2 FQGNSA. This CDR3 contains 15 residues. The CDR3 DNA follows: TGTGCCAGCAGCCTAGACCCAGGGGGTCGGGAAAAACTGTTTTTT. This sequence encodes CASSLDPGGREKLFF.

This clone was counted once. The chain carries TRBV27 and TRBJ2-1, with D hard to call. CDR1 MNHEY and CDR2 SMNVEV come from the germline V gene (reference sequence). This CDR3 has 11 residues. The V and J ends lost 5 bases and 7 bases respectively, with 6 bases between them. CDR3 in DNA: TGTGCCAGCAGTACATATAATGAGCAGTTCTTC. This sequence encodes CASSTYNEQFF.

This sequence joins TRBV19 and TRBJ1-2; 7 bases are shared with TRBD1. J was trimmed by 8 bases and V by 3 bases; bases with no gene match: 9. Germline V gene lookup returns CDR1 LNHDA and CDR2 SQIVND (reference sequence). The CDR3 contains 14 residues. The CDR3 DNA follows: TGTGCCAGTAGTATCTCCGGGACAGAGGGCGGCTACACCTTC. Protein sequence: CASSISGTEGGYTF.

V and J are TRBV19 and TRBJ2-5, with TRBD2 identical over 10 bases. With the DNA end fitting TRBJ2-7 better, the J assignment may be wrong. Germline CDR1 and CDR2: LNHDA and SQIVND (reference sequence). The length of the CDR3 is 15 residues. CDR3 residues: CASSSSSGSSYEQYF. CDR3 DNA sequence: TGTGCCAGTAGTTCATCTAGCGGGAGCTCCTACGAGCAGTACTTC.

In this sample, this clone turned up a few times. The chain carries TRBV7-2 and TRBJ1-1; no reliable D call. CDR1 is SGHTA and CDR2 is FQGNSA in the germline V gene. CDR3 length equals 13 residues. Trimming took 6 bases from V and 2 from J, leaving 10 bases between them. The CDR3 sequence: CASSRPGNTEAFF. The CDR3 DNA reads TGTGCCAGCAGTCGTCCGGGAAACACTGAAGCTTTCTTT.

The CDR3, as DNA: TGCGCCAGCAGCCAAGGGGTGGGGCGCGGGAGGGGGGTTCTGGAAGATACGCAGTATTTT. Encoded protein: CASSQGVGRGRGVLEDTQYF. The rearrangement links TRBV4-1 to TRBJ2-3, with 9 bases fitting TRBD2. CDR3 length: 20 residues. Losses at the gene ends were 1 base for V and 5 bases for J; bases not matched to a gene: 19. In germline, CDR1 is MGHRA, CDR2 YSYEKL.

The chain recombines TRBV4-2 with TRBJ1-1; unclear D gene. Trimming stripped 1 base from V and 0 bases from J, with 9 bases between. CDR3 length: 15 residues. Germline loops: CDR1 LGHNA, CDR2 YNFKEQ. The CDR3 region has the DNA TGTGCCAGCAGCCAAGTCGCGGGCATGAACACTGAAGCTTTCTTT. Translating gives CASSQVAGMNTEAFF.

The chain joins TRBV30 to TRBJ2-2; D possibly corresponds to TRBD2 (5 bases). This CDR3 region has 13 residues. Trimming pared 4 bases from V and 5 bases from J, leaving 11 bases between. Germline CDR1 is GTSNPN and CDR2 is SVGIG (reference sequence). The CDR3: CAWTYGVTGELFF. CDR3 nucleotide sequence: TGTGCCTGGACCTACGGGGTTACCGGGGAGCTGTTTTTT.

This clone was observed once. The V and J genes are TRBV7-9 and TRBJ1-1; 7 bases line up with TRBD1. The germline CDR1 and CDR2 sequences are SEHNR and FQNEAQ (reference sequence). V lost 1 base and J lost 0; bases outside the gene matches: 2. The CDR3 runs 15 residues. The CDR3 spells CASSLGDSMNTEAFF. The CDR3 nucleotides are TGTGCCAGCAGCTTAGGGGACAGTATGAACACTGAAGCTTTCTTT.